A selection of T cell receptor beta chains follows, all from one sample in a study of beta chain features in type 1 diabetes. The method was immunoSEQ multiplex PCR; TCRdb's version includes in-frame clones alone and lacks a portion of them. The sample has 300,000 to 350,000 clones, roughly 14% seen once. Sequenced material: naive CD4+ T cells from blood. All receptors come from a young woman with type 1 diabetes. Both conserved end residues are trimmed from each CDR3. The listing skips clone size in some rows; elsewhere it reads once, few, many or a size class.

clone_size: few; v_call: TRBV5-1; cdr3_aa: ASSLGEGELF
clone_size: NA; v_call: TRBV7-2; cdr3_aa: ASSERLGNEQF
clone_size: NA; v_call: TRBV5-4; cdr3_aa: ASSYRDRVSDEQF
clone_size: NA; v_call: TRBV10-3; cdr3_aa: AISERAPGDGQETQY
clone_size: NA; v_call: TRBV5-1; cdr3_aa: ASSESAGGAYNEQF
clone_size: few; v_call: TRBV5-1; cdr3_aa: ASSLEGQVTGELF
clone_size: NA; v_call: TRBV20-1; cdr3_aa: SAPSTDTQY
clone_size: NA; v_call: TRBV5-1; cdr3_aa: ASSPTGIGELF
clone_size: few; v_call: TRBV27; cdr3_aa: ASSNNSNQPQH
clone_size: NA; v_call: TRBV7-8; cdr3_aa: ASSPRLAGGPLRSANEQF
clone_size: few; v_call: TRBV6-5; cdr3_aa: ASTQPGGTTF
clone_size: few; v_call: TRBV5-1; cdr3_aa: ASSSGGVLSGNTIY
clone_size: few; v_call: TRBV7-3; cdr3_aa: ASSPVGANYGYT
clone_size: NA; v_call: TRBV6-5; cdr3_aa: ASSYFGGRNEQY
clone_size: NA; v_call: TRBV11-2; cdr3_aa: ASSLVRRAIDEQF
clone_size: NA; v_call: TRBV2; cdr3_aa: ASGQYYGYT
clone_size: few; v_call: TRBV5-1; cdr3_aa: ASSLDSGSSYNEQF
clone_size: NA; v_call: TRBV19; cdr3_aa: ASISGLAGGPNEQF
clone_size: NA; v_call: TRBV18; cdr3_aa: ASSPRQGVSITGNQPQH
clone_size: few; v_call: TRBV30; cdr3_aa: AWSVGTGIYEQF
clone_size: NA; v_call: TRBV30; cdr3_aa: AWSVGQSGALHQPQH
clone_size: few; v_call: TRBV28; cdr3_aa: ASSYSLSSGSADTQY
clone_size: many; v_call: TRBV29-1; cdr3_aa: SVEGRLSRADTQY
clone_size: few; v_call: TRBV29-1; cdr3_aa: SVRDRVEVGYT
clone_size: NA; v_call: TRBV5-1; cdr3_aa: ASSPRTSGRAGL
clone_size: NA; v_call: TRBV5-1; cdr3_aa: ASSFLAGERNEQF
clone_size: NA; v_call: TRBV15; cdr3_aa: ATSRRLTSGNYEQY
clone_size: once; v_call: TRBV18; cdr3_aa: ASSAGATNEKLF
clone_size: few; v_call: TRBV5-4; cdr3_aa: ASSLGTGQETQY
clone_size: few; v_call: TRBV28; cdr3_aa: ASPPPGLAADRFYNEQF
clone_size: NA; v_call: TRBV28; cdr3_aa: ASRTGGAKNTEAF
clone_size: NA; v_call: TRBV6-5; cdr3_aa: ASSYSGQGVWEQY
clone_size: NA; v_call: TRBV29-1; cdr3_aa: SAGTSGLAEQF
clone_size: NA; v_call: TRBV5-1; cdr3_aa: ASSMTGKDNQPQH